This T cell receptor beta chain derives from a study of T cell changes during pregnancy in multiple sclerosis. Using immunoSEQ multiplex PCR, the repertoire was profiled, and TCRdb retains in-frame clones only, with some absent. The profile shows more than 50,000 clones, about 91% of them singletons. Per germline, CDR1 MNHEY and CDR2 SMNVEV (reference sequence). This CDR3 is built from 11 residues. Trimming removed 6 bases at V and 1 base at J, with 4 bases between. This sequence was found in a female donor with multiple sclerosis, enrolled in a pregnancy study. The rearrangement uses TRBV27 and TRBJ2-7; D remains ambiguous. Sequenced here: peripheral blood, sampled before pregnancy. CDR3: CASRRSYEQYF. CDR3 bases: TGTGCCAGCAGGCGTTCCTACGAGCAGTACTTC.